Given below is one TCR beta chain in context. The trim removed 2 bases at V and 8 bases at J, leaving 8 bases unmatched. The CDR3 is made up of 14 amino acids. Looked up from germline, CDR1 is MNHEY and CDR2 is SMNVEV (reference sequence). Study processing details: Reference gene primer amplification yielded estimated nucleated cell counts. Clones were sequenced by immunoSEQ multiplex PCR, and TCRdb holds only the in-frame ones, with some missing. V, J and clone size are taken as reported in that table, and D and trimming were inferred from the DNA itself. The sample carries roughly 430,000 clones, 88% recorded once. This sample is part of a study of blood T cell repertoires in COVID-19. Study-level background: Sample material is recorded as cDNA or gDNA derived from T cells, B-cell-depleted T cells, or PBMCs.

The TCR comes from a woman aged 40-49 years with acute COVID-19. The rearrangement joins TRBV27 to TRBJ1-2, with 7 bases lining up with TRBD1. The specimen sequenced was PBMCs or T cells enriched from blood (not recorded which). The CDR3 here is CASSLTDRDGGYTF. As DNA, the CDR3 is TGTGCCAGCAGTTTAACAGACAGGGATGGGGGCTACACCTTC.